Following are 22 T cell receptor beta chains from one sample sequenced in a study of blood T cell repertoires in COVID-19. Clones were sequenced by immunoSEQ multiplex PCR, and TCRdb holds only the in-frame ones, with some missing. The sample carries approximately 200,000 clones, more than 60% recorded once. Material for sequencing was peripheral blood. Every receptor here comes from a woman between 50 and 59 years old with acute or convalescent COVID-19.

V and J are TRBV20-1 and TRBJ1-1; TRBD1 agrees at 9 bases. CDR3 size: 15 residues. Germline CDR1 is DFQATT and CDR2 is SNEGSKA (reference sequence). The V and J ends lost 6 bases and 9 bases, in that order; junction bases with no gene match: 17. This CDR3 reads CSASDLAGTGLQAFF. In nucleotides, the CDR3 is TGCAGTGCGAGTGACCTAGCCGGGACAGGGTTACAAGCTTTCTTT.

V usage is TRBV11-2 and J usage is TRBJ2-2, with unresolved D. The CDR3 is made up of 15 amino acids. V was pared by 1 base and J by 6 bases, with 12 bases between. CDR1 is SGHAT and CDR2 is FQNNGV in the germline V gene. CDR3 nucleotides: TGTGCCAGCAGCTTAGGGGCTATCTCCTCCGGGGAGCTGTTTTTT. As protein: CASSLGAISSGELFF.

This chain connects TRBV9 to TRBJ2-1; 9 nucleotides agree with TRBD2. V lost 3 bases and J lost 0; bases outside the gene matches: 7. Germline values: CDR1 SGDLS, CDR2 YYNGEE. The CDR3 extends over 17 amino acids. CDR3 residues: CASSARGTSRSYNEQFF. CDR3 nucleotide sequence: TGTGCCAGCAGCGCGAGGGGGACTAGCCGCTCCTACAATGAGCAGTTCTTC.

V is TRBV7-8 and J is TRBJ2-3; 11 bases fit TRBD2. CDR1 is SGHVS, CDR2 FQNEAQ, per germline. V gave up 3 bases and J gave up 1 base; unmatched junction bases: 6. The CDR3 has 17 amino acids. As DNA, the CDR3 is TGTGCCAGCAGCTTCCCGACTAGCGGGGCCCGCACAGATACGCAGTATTTT. Translating gives CASSFPTSGARTDTQYF.

The genes are TRBV5-6 and TRBJ2-1, with TRBD1 as a possible D gene (6 bases). The CDR3 totals 17 residues. Germline CDR1 and CDR2: SGHDT and YYEEEE. With 4 bases removed from V and 2 bases from J, the gap between germline ends came to 19 bases. As DNA, the CDR3 is TGTGCCAGCAGCCCCCCACAGGGCGCCGGACCCTACAATGAGCAGTTCTTC. As protein: CASSPPQGAGPYNEQFF. Using reference TRBV5-6 and TRBJ2-1 for the parts outside the CDR3, the full variable domain is DAGVTQSPTHLIKTRGQQVTLRCSPKSGHDTVSWYQQALGQGPQFIFQYYEEEERQRGNFPDRFSGHQFPNYSSELNVNALLLGDSALYLCASSPPQGAGPYNEQFFGPGTRLTVL.

This clone is a singleton in its sample. The chain recombines TRBV29-1 with TRBJ2-1; TRBD2 aligns across 9 bases. The J segment lost 9 bases and the V segment lost 4 bases, leaving 4 bases of the junction unmatched. Germline CDR1 and CDR2: SQVTM and ANQGSEA. The CDR3 runs 12 residues. CDR3 sequence: CSVALAGLEQFF. CDR3 nucleotides: TGCAGCGTTGCGCTAGCGGGGCTTGAGCAGTTCTTC.

V gene TRBV5-6 combines with J gene TRBJ1-2; the D gene is possibly TRBD1 (6 bases). Trimming removed 3 bases from V and 2 bases from J, with 14 bases in between. The CDR3 is 15 amino acids. Germline values: CDR1 SGHDT, CDR2 YYEEEE. The CDR3 bases are TGTGCCAGCAGCTCCAGACAGGCATCCAACTATGGCTACACCTTC. Its translation: CASSSRQASNYGYTF.

This clone came up a few times. The chain joins TRBV19 to TRBJ1-2; the D is unclear. Trimming took off 6 bases at V and 3 bases at J, with 8 bases between the two ends. Germline V CDR1 and CDR2: LNHDA, SQIVND (reference sequence). The CDR3 length is 12 residues. CDR3 sequence: CASRPDYYGYTF. The CDR3 DNA reads as TGTGCCAGTAGGCCAGACTACTATGGCTACACCTTC.

The chain links TRBV5-8 to TRBJ1-5; 7 positions agree with TRBD1. This CDR3 is 15 amino acids long. V was clipped by 4 bases and J by 6 bases; unmatched bases: 10. Germline V gene data show CDR1 as SGHTS and CDR2 as YDEGEE. The CDR3 sequence is CASSVLAGGGQPQHF. DNA for the CDR3: TGTGCCAGCAGCGTGTTAGCAGGGGGTGGTCAGCCCCAGCATTTT.

The CDR3 loop reads CASGQGANTGELFF. DNA for the CDR3: TGCGCCAGCGGACAGGGGGCGAACACCGGGGAGCTGTTTTTT. The chain combines TRBV5-1 with TRBJ2-2; 10 bases match TRBD1. Germline CDR1 and CDR2: SGHRS and YFSETQ. The CDR3 covers 14 residues. V lost 7 bases, J lost 0 bases, and 0 bases stayed unmatched.

The J gene is TRBJ2-3, the V gene TRBV13, with 12 bases fitting TRBD2. The junction had 2 bases not matched to a gene; V was cut back by 4 bases and J by 0 bases. The CDR3 totals 16 residues. The V gene's germline CDR1 is PRHDT and CDR2 FYEKMQ (reference sequence). CDR3: CASSWGLAGSTDTQYF. CDR3 bases: TGTGCCAGCAGCTGGGGACTAGCGGGTAGCACAGATACGCAGTATTTT. The variable domain in full, with the rest retrieved from reference TRBV13 and TRBJ2-3, is AAGVIQSPRHLIKEKRETATLKCYPIPRHDTVYWYQQGPGQDPQFLISFYEKMQSDKGSIPDRFSAQQFSDYHSELNMSSLELGDSALYFCASSWGLAGSTDTQYFGPGTRLTVL.

The chain is built from TRBV11-2 and TRBJ2-3; 9 bases fit TRBD2. CDR1 is SGHAT and CDR2 is FQNNGV in the germline V gene. Losses at the gene ends were 1 base for V and 4 bases for J; bases not matched to a gene: 15. The CDR3 contains 19 residues. The CDR3 DNA follows: TGTGCCAGCAGCTTAGGCTTTCGCGGCGGGGGGGCCAGCGCAGATACGCAGTATTTT. This encodes CASSLGFRGGGASADTQYF.

The chain joins TRBV19 to TRBJ1-1; 9 nucleotides line up with TRBD1. This CDR3 is built from 14 residues. The V segment lost 5 bases and the J segment 4 bases; nucleotides outside the gene matches: 5. Germline V gene data show CDR1 as LNHDA and CDR2 as SQIVND (reference sequence). The CDR3 sequence: CASSRQGVSTEAFF. CDR3 DNA: TGTGCCAGTAGTCGACAGGGGGTAAGCACTGAAGCTTTCTTT.

The V and J genes are TRBV7-2 and TRBJ2-7; the D gene is possibly TRBD2 (5 bases). Germline assignment: CDR1 SGHTA and CDR2 FQGNSA. The CDR3 totals 16 residues. The V and J ends lost 5 bases and 1 base respectively, with 18 bases between them. CDR3 coding DNA: TGTGCCAGCAGCCCCTCCGCTGCGGAGGTGTCCTACGAGCAGTACTTC. Protein product: CASSPSAAEVSYEQYF. The variable domain in full, with the rest retrieved from reference TRBV7-2 and TRBJ2-7, is GAGVSQSPSNKVTEKGKDVELRCDPISGHTALYWYRQSLGQGLEFLIYFQGNSAPDKSGLPSDRFSAERTGGSVSTLTIQRTQQEDSAVYLCASSPSAAEVSYEQYFGPGTRLTVT.

Here the CDR3 DNA reads TGTGCCACCCGGGGGTCCTACGAGCAGTACTTC. Its protein is CATRGSYEQYF. This chain connects TRBV28 to TRBJ2-7; a possible D gene is TRBD2 (6 bases). The CDR3 runs 11 residues. Trimming left V 10 bases short and J 1 base short, with 8 bases between. From germline, CDR1 is MDHEN and CDR2 SYDVKM.

The rearrangement uses TRBV18 and TRBJ2-1; TRBD2 might be the D (6 bases). This CDR3 comprises 16 residues. Between the trimmed V and J ends, which lost 0 bases and 0 bases, there was a span of 9 bases. Germline V gene lookup returns CDR1 KGHSH and CDR2 LQKENI. The CDR3 nucleotides read TGTGCCAGCTCACCACCGGCGGGGAGCTCCTACAATGAGCAGTTCTTC. As protein: CASSPPAGSSYNEQFF.

This rearrangement joins TRBV11-2 to TRBJ1-2; D is uncertain. Germline values: CDR1 SGHAT, CDR2 FQNNGV. The CDR3 is made up of 16 amino acids. V lost 3 bases, J lost 0 bases, and 14 bases lay in between. The CDR3 bases are TGTGCCAGCAGCTTCCCCCTGGGAGCTGCTAACTATGGCTACACCTTC. Protein sequence: CASSFPLGAANYGYTF.

The chain links TRBV6-1 to TRBJ2-2; D unresolved. This CDR3 spans 14 amino acids. Trimming removed 2 bases from V and 6 bases from J, with 10 bases in between. Germline V gene data show CDR1 as MNHNS and CDR2 as SASEGT. The CDR3 loop reads CASSEYRDPGELFF. CDR3 DNA sequence: TGTGCCAGCAGTGAATATCGAGATCCCGGGGAGCTGTTTTTT.

In its sample, this clone was seen a few times. CDR3 DNA: TGTGCCAGCAGCATTTTCCCGGGACAGTCCTACGAGCAGTACTTC. It is translated as CASSIFPGQSYEQYF. The chain joins TRBV7-6 to TRBJ2-7; 7 bases are shared with TRBD1. Germline CDR1 reads SGHVS; CDR2 reads FNYEAQ. This CDR3 comprises 15 residues. J lost 1 base, V lost 5 bases, and 8 bases had no gene match.

The V and J genes are TRBV5-4 and TRBJ1-6; possible D gene TRBD1, 5 bases. This CDR3 is built from 16 residues. Trimming took off 4 bases at V and 9 bases at J, with 20 bases between the two ends. CDR1 and CDR2 from the germline V gene are SGHNT and YYREEE (reference sequence). The CDR3 DNA follows: TGTGCCAGCAGCGTACCCGGGACTGGAATGGGTTCACCCCTCCACTTT. Its translation: CASSVPGTGMGSPLHF.

J is TRBJ2-3 and V is TRBV14, with 8 nucleotides matching TRBD1. The CDR3 consists of 15 residues. Looked up from germline, CDR1 is SGHDN and CDR2 is FVKESK. The V gene end was trimmed by 4 bases and the J gene end by 2 bases; junction bases not matched to a gene: 5. The CDR3 sequence: CASSPWTGFTDTQYF. The DNA of the CDR3 is TGTGCCAGCAGCCCATGGACAGGGTTCACAGATACGCAGTATTTT.

The chain joins TRBV19 to TRBJ1-2; weak D call: TRBD1 (6 bases). Germline CDR1 is LNHDA and CDR2 is SQIVND (reference sequence). Trimming stripped 1 base from V and 1 base from J, with 10 bases between. This CDR3 is 15 amino acids long. The CDR3 coding sequence is TGTGCCAGTAGTATAGGGACAGAGATTAACTATGGCTACACCTTC. It codes for CASSIGTEINYGYTF.